The entry below describes one TCR beta chain. The data belong to a study of blood T cell repertoires in COVID-19. About the research overall: From the United States, Italy and Spain came samples of acute and convalescent COVID-19. Sources were T cells, B-cell-depleted T cells, or PBMCs; the material itself was cDNA or gDNA.

The germline V gene has CDR1 SGHVS and CDR2 FNYEAQ. The CDR3 is 13 amino acids. Deletions cut 6 bases from V and 6 bases from J, with 15 bases between. Authors' data handling: Estimated nucleated cell counts came from reference gene primer amplification. Sequenced by immunoSEQ multiplex PCR; TCRdb stores in-frame clones only, minus some. That table is the source of V, J and clone size, and D and trimming were worked out from the DNA. The profile shows tens of thousands of clones, approximately 85% of them singletons. The specimen sequenced was peripheral blood. This chain connects TRBV7-6 to TRBJ2-7; D possibly corresponds to TRBD2 (5 bases). The receptor comes from a woman of 80 years or more with acute or convalescent COVID-19. CDR3 residues: CASRASQSGEQYV. In DNA, the CDR3 is TGTGCCAGCAGGGCTTCGCAGAGCGGCGAGCAGTACGTC.